The 5 T cell receptor beta chains given below trace back to one sample, sequenced in a study of blood T cells in healthy people across ages. Combining a sample-barcoded 5' primer with a J-beta primer mix, a second PCR ran for roughly 7 to 12 cycles. One entry per CDR3 protein, called by TCRdb with MiXCR from the 5' RACE reads. The sample carries roughly 1,300,000 distinct CDR3 sequences, 45% to 70% recorded once. The source material was blood. The receptors stem from a man between 18 and 35 years old in good health.

This sequence joins TRBV29-1 and TRBJ1-2; 9 positions agree with TRBD1. CDR1 SQVTM and CDR2 ANQGSEA come from the germline V gene. V lost 6 bases to trimming and J lost 7 bases; unmatched junction nucleotides: 9. This CDR3 spans 13 amino acids. The CDR3 DNA is TGCAGCGTCCGACAGGGGGTTTTGTTTGGCTACACCTTC. Translating gives CSVRQGVLFGYTF.

The V and J genes are TRBV20-1 and TRBJ2-3; D tentatively reads TRBD1 or TRBD2 (5 bases each). CDR1 DFQATT and CDR2 SNEGSKA come from the germline V gene (reference sequence). V lost 0 bases and J lost 2, with 15 bases in between. The CDR3 is made up of 16 amino acids. In DNA form, the CDR3 reads TGCAGTGCTAGAGATTTTGGGACGGCCTACACAGATACGCAGTATTTT. Protein sequence: CSARDFGTAYTDTQYF.

The gene calls are TRBV27 and TRBJ1-2, with 10 bases fitting TRBD1. From germline, CDR1 is MNHEY and CDR2 SMNVEV (reference sequence). V lost 5 bases to trimming and J lost 6 bases; unmatched junction nucleotides: 9. This CDR3 spans 15 amino acids. The CDR3 loop reads CASSPHRDRGHGYTF. The DNA of the CDR3 is TGTGCCAGCAGTCCTCACCGGGACAGGGGCCATGGCTACACCTTC.

The V gene is TRBV28, the J gene TRBJ2-4; D is possibly TRBD1 (6 bases). The J call may be mistaken, given a closer DNA end match to TRBJ2-7. Per the germline V gene, CDR1 is MDHEN and CDR2 is SYDVKM. CDR3 length equals 14 residues. In nucleotides, the CDR3 is TGTGCCAGCAGGACAGGTTCTCCCTCCTACGAGCAGTACTTC. It specifies CASRTGSPSYEQYF.

About this clonotype: Mismatch with germline at one junction end may stem from a read error. The chain uses TRBV15 and TRBJ1-1, with D hard to call. The CDR3 contains 17 residues. Germline assignment: CDR1 LNHNV and CDR2 YYDKDF (reference sequence). CDR3 in DNA: TGTGCCATCAGCAGAGACCGCGCGACCTACGGGCGCACTGAAGCTTTCTTT. Translation: CAISRDRATYGRTEAFF.